This paragraph covers one T cell receptor (beta chain) sequence. Clones were sequenced by immunoSEQ multiplex PCR, and TCRdb holds only the in-frame ones, with some missing. This sample yields 45,000 to 60,000 clones, of which about nine tenths are seen a single time; 6.5% to 9% belongs to the top ten. This record belongs to a study of OX40 agonist ivuxolimab in advanced cancers. This material consisted of CD4+ or CD8+ T cells sorted from blood, taken in a trial of the OX40 agonist ivuxolimab. The source is an adult with an advanced solid tumor such as melanoma, head and neck, liver or kidney cancer.

CDR3 DNA: TGTGCCAGCAGCACTGAGGGACTAGCGGTTGAGCAGTTCTTC. Its translation: CASSTEGLAVEQFF. V is TRBV5-8 and J is TRBJ2-1, with TRBD2 matching 11 bases. CDR1 is SGHTS and CDR2 is YDEGEE in the germline V gene. Trimming removed 4 bases from V and 9 bases from J; junction bases left unmatched: 6. The length of the CDR3 is 14 residues.